Each of the 23 T cell receptor beta chains below was sequenced from the same sample in a study of CD8 T cells in ankylosing spondylitis. TCRdb reprocessed the 5' RACE reads via MiXCR and lists one record per CDR3 protein. Of about 190,000 distinct CDR3 sequences listed, 13% are singletons. The sequenced sample consisted of blood, either unsorted or a sorted T cell fraction (not recorded which). The source of these receptors is a female donor with ankylosing spondylitis or in good health (not recorded which).

This clonotype was detected many times. The V and J genes are TRBV6-4 and TRBJ2-3; TRBD1 might be the D (5 bases). The V end lost 0 bases, the J end lost 2 bases, and 18 bases lay between the germline ends. The CDR3 runs 18 residues. Germline CDR1 and CDR2: MRHNA and SNTAGT. The CDR3 coding sequence is TGTGCCAGCAGTGACTCGGGTAGCTCTCAAGGGGACACAGATACGCAGTATTTT. It is translated as CASSDSGSSQGDTDTQYF.

This clonotype was counted ten times or more. This rearrangement joins TRBV19 to TRBJ1-2; a weak D match, TRBD1 (6 bases). Trimming removed 7 bases from V and 3 bases from J, with 15 bases in between. CDR3 size: 14 residues. The germline gives CDR1 LNHDA, CDR2 SQIVND (reference sequence). The CDR3 coding sequence is TGTGCCAGTACCGACACAGGGAGCTACTATGGCTACACCTTC. It translates to CASTDTGSYYGYTF.

This clonotype was observed at least ten times. The V gene is TRBV11-2, the J gene TRBJ2-2, with D perhaps TRBD2 (5 bases). The V gene's germline CDR1 is SGHAT and CDR2 FQNNGV. This CDR3 spans 16 amino acids. Trimming left V 2 bases short and J 2 bases short, with 12 bases between. The CDR3 spells CASSLRFGVNTGELFF. Written as DNA, the CDR3 is TGTGCCAGCAGCTTAAGGTTCGGGGTAAACACCGGGGAGCTGTTTTTT.

Note on this clonotype: A much bigger clone sits one base away, suggesting this may be a read error. The genes are TRBV20-1 and TRBJ1-6; 9 nucleotides agree with TRBD1. The CDR3 contains 14 residues. Per germline, CDR1 DFQATT and CDR2 SNEGSKA (reference sequence). The CDR3 spells CSTRRTGDNSPLHF. For the CDR3, the DNA is TGCAGTACTAGGCGGACAGGGGACAATTCACCCCTCCACTTT.

This clonotype was picked up many times. The V call is TRBV5-5, the J call TRBJ2-3; TRBD2 aligns across 8 bases. This CDR3 spans 15 amino acids. Germline V gives CDR1 SGHKS, CDR2 YYEKEE (reference sequence). V trimming: 3 bases; J trimming: 5 bases; junction bases outside the gene matches: 8. DNA for the CDR3: TGTGCCAGCAGCTGGGATAGCGGGAAGGGAGATACGCAGTATTTT. It is translated as CASSWDSGKGDTQYF.

In its sample, this clonotype was seen many times. The chain uses TRBV12-3 or TRBV12-4 and TRBJ1-1, with 7 positions matching TRBD1. The CDR3 totals 13 residues. V lost 3 bases and J lost 6; bases outside the gene matches: 4. The CDR3 here is CASSFTGASEAFF. The CDR3 DNA sequence: TGTGCCAGCAGTTTCACAGGGGCATCTGAAGCTTTCTTT.

This clonotype has a handful of counts. The chain has TRBV5-1 and TRBJ1-1; D remains unclear. V gave up 4 bases and J gave up 2 bases, with 9 bases separating them. The CDR3 has 13 residues. The germline CDR1 and CDR2 sequences are SGHRS and YFSETQ. CDR3 nucleotide sequence: TGCGCCAGCAGCCCGTTTCAAAACACTGAAGCTTTCTTT. It is translated as CASSPFQNTEAFF.

The chain recombines TRBV5-1 with TRBJ2-1; 11 nucleotides align to TRBD2. CDR1 SGHRS and CDR2 YFSETQ come from the germline V gene. This CDR3 contains 16 residues. Germline trimming cut 0 bases from V and 6 bases from J; bases unmatched to any gene: 5. The CDR3: CASSLGSGRAGNEQFF. In DNA, the CDR3 is TGCGCCAGCAGCTTGGGTAGCGGGAGGGCGGGCAATGAGCAGTTCTTC.

V is TRBV3-1 and J is TRBJ2-1, with 13 bases aligning to TRBD2. CDR1 LGHDT and CDR2 YNNKEL come from the germline V gene (reference sequence). The V segment lost 4 bases and the J segment 5 bases; nucleotides outside the gene matches: 11. The CDR3 contains 18 residues. CDR3: CASSLGLAGFRLHNEQFF. CDR3 nucleotide sequence: TGTGCCAGCAGCCTGGGACTAGCGGGATTTAGGCTTCACAATGAGCAGTTCTTC.

The chain couples TRBV20-1 to TRBJ2-7; the D gene is possibly TRBD1 (6 bases). CDR3 size: 13 residues. The germline gives CDR1 DFQATT, CDR2 SNEGSKA (reference sequence). V was pared by 0 bases and J by 7 bases, with 13 bases between. Here the CDR3 reads CSARDPTGQEQYF. The CDR3, as DNA: TGCAGTGCTAGAGACCCGACAGGCCAAGAGCAGTACTTC.

Concerning this clonotype itself: A read error may be the cause here, since a much bigger clone is one base away. The chain is built from TRBV2 and TRBJ1-3, with D unclear. In germline, CDR1 is SNHLY, CDR2 FYNNEI. The CDR3 length is 13 residues. The V and J ends lost 7 bases and 0 bases respectively, with 7 bases between them. This CDR3 reads CASTANSGNTIYF. The CDR3 nucleotides read TGTGCCAGCACGGCAAACTCTGGAAACACCATATATTTT.

In regard to this clonotype: Here the CDR3 omits its conserved ending phenylalanine or tryptophan, so a read error is the likely source. The chain has TRBV12-3 or TRBV12-4 and TRBJ2-1, with 8 bases lining up with TRBD2. V shed 7 bases and J 5 bases; nucleotides not matched to a gene: 7. The length of the CDR3 is 14 residues. CDR3 sequence reads: CASIRAGVDNEQFL. DNA for the CDR3: TGTGCCAGCATTCGAGCGGGAGTAGACAATGAGCAGTTCCTC.

This clonotype was detected ten times or more. The J gene is TRBJ1-5, the V gene TRBV12-3 or TRBV12-4, with D uncertain. This CDR3 contains 16 residues. V gave up 4 bases and J gave up 0 bases, with 13 bases separating them. CDR3 DNA: TGTGCCAGCAGTTCCCGACGGGTTAATAGCAATCAGCCCCAGCATTTT. As protein: CASSSRRVNSNQPQHF.

V usage is TRBV12-3 or TRBV12-4 and J usage is TRBJ2-5; 7 bases agree with TRBD2. This CDR3 comprises 14 residues. The trim removed 0 bases at V and 4 bases at J, leaving 2 bases unmatched. CDR3 sequence (DNA): TGTGCCAGCAGTTTAGCGGCTAGCGGAGAGACCCAGTACTTC. This encodes CASSLAASGETQYF.

The table lists this clonotype with many counts. The rearrangement links TRBV28 to TRBJ2-7; a possible D gene is TRBD1 (6 bases). Germline V lookup: CDR1 MDHEN, CDR2 SYDVKM. Between the trimmed V and J ends, which lost 7 bases and 6 bases, there was a span of 13 bases. The CDR3 is 12 residues long. The CDR3 DNA sequence: TGTGCCAGCAATTCAAGGGGGAGCGAGCAGTACTTC. It encodes CASNSRGSEQYF.

This clonotype has a count of ten or more. It is unclear where the CDR3 begins or ends on the DNA, so no DNA is shown, and the CDR3 is as TCRdb lists it. The CDR3 region is CASTPRVGQGIFAF. V is TRBV12-3 or TRBV12-4 and J is TRBJ1-2; TRBD1, the table's D call, lacks a check against the DNA. The CDR3 is 14 amino acids long, termini counted.

DNA of the CDR3: TGTGCCAGCAGTCCCGGGACAGGGTACAATGAGCAGTTCTTC. This codes for CASSPGTGYNEQFF. This chain joins TRBV12-3 or TRBV12-4 and TRBJ2-1; 9 bases align to TRBD1. V trimming: 5 bases; J trimming: 4 bases; junction bases outside the gene matches: 3. The CDR3 has 14 amino acids.

The sample holds many counts of this clonotype. The chain uses TRBV28 and TRBJ1-4; 9 bases are a match to TRBD1. Per germline, CDR1 MDHEN and CDR2 SYDVKM. This CDR3 region has 14 residues. V lost 2 bases and J lost 8; bases outside the gene matches: 3. CDR3 DNA: TGTGCCAGCAGTTTAGGGACAGGGAACGAAAAACTGTTTTTT. The encoded protein is CASSLGTGNEKLFF.

This clonotype was counted ten times or more. The chain is built from TRBV6-2 or TRBV6-3 and TRBJ1-5; D is perhaps TRBD1 (5 bases). Germline values: CDR1 MNHEY, CDR2 SVGEGT. V shed 8 bases and J shed 9 bases, with 14 bases lying between them. The CDR3 extends over 12 amino acids. CDR3 sequence: CASGRQGGPQHF. CDR3 coding DNA: TGTGCCAGCGGACGGCAGGGAGGGCCCCAGCATTTT.

This clonotype was observed a handful of times. This chain joins TRBV5-1 and TRBJ1-4; maybe TRBD1 (5 bases). CDR1 SGHRS and CDR2 YFSETQ come from the germline V gene. The CDR3 is made up of 17 amino acids. The V gene lost 0 bases and the J gene lost 8 bases, with 20 bases spanning the gap. Here the CDR3 reads CASSLGIGDPGKEKLFF. The CDR3 DNA reads TGCGCCAGCAGCTTGGGTATCGGGGACCCTGGGAAGGAAAAACTGTTTTTT. The whole variable domain, remainder taken from reference TRBV5-1 and TRBJ1-4, is KAGVTQTPRYLIKTRGQQVTLSCSPISGHRSVSWYQQTPGQGLQFLFEYFSETQRNKGNFPGRFSGRQFSNSRSEMNVSTLELGDSALYLCASSLGIGDPGKEKLFFGSGTQLSVL.

This chain uses TRBV7-6 with TRBJ1-2; D remains unclear. Looked up from germline, CDR1 is SGHVS and CDR2 is FNYEAQ. The CDR3 contains 15 residues. Trimming removed 5 bases at V and 8 bases at J, with 21 bases between. CDR3 DNA: TGTGCCAGCAGCCGGAACCAGGCATCTCCTGAAGGCTACACCTTC. Protein sequence: CASSRNQASPEGYTF.

This clonotype occurred many times. The genes are TRBV9 and TRBJ1-4, with D maybe TRBD1 (6 bases). The V gene lost 4 bases and the J gene lost 2 bases, with 12 bases spanning the gap. Germline CDR1 SGDLS, CDR2 YYNGEE. The length of the CDR3 is 15 residues. The CDR3 here is CASSRSRGTNEKLFF. The CDR3 DNA reads as TGTGCCAGCAGCAGGTCCAGGGGCACTAATGAAAAACTGTTTTTT.

The chain links TRBV12-3 or TRBV12-4 to TRBJ2-1, with TRBD2 identical over 7 bases. J gave up 4 bases and V 6 bases, and 9 bases lay outside the gene matches. The CDR3 spans 15 residues. CDR3 region: CASRSGPSGYNEQFF. The CDR3 DNA reads TGTGCCAGCAGGTCTGGGCCTAGCGGATACAATGAGCAGTTCTTC.